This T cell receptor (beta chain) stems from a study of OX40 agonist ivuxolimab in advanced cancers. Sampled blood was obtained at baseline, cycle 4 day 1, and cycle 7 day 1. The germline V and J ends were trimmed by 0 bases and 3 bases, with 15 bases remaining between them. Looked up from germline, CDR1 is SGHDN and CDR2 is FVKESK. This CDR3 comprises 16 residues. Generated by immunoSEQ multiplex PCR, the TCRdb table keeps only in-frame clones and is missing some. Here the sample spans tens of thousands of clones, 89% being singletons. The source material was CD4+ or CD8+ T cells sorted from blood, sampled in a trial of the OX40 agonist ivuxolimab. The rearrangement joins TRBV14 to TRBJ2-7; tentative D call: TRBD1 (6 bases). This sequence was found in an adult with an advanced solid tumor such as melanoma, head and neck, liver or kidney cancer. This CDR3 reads CASSQDRGDIYYEQYF. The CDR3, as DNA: TGTGCCAGCAGCCAAGATCGAGGGGACATATACTACGAGCAGTACTTC.